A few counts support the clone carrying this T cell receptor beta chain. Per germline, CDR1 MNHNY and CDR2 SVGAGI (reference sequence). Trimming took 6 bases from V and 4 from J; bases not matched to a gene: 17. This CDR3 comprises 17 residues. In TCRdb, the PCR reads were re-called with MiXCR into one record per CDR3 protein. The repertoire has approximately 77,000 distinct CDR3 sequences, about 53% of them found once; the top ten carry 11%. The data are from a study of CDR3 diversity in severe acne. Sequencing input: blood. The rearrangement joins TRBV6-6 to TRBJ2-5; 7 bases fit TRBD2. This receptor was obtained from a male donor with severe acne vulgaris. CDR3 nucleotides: TGTGCCAGCAGCTTAAATCCGAGGATCACGGGAGGAGAGACCCAGTACTTC. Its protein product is CASSLNPRITGGETQYF.